There are a few counts of the clone carrying this T cell receptor beta chain. The antigen is undetermined. Sequencing libraries for TCR beta were prepared with iRepertoire HTBI primers and Arm-PCR of CDR3 regions. TCRdb called the multiplex PCR reads again in MiXCR, with one record for every CDR3 protein. The data contain over 350,000 distinct CDR3 sequences, over 12% of them singletons. Indicated time point: newly diagnosed GD, antithyroid drugs for less than 3 months. After RNA was extracted from PBMCs, the TCR library was made from it. Patients all came to the study from an endocrinology department in Xi'an, China. With 5 bases removed from V and 2 bases from J, the gap between germline ends came to 10 bases. Germline loops: CDR1 LNHDA, CDR2 SQIVND (reference sequence). CDR3 size: 15 residues. This record belongs to a study of regulatory T cells in long-lasting Graves disease. Whole-study results and caveats: Gene preferences differed: TRBV28, TRBJ1-2, TRBJ2-5 in persistent cases.

In addition, the sample was reused for a study of T cells in Graves' hyperthyroidism and ophthalmopathy. That work states: Thyroid ultrasound, orbital computed tomography, clinical symptoms, and serum thyroxine and TRAb underpinned diagnoses.

Sequenced material: peripheral blood mononuclear cells (PBMCs), taken at new diagnosis, from a patient treated with antithyroid drugs. The V call is TRBV19, the J call TRBJ1-6; the D is unclear. The sequence derives from a woman aged 40-49 years with Graves disease. CDR3 sequence reads: CASSLRSAYNSPLHF. The CDR3, as DNA: TGTGCCAGTAGTTTGCGCAGCGCCTATAATTCACCCCTCCACTTT.